These 5 T cell receptor beta chains share one sample of origin, sequenced in a study of blood T cell repertoires in COVID-19. Profiled with immunoSEQ multiplex PCR; TCRdb holds only in-frame clones, not every one. The top ten hold 1.8% of the sample, which has roughly 500,000 clones, 88% seen once. The material sequenced was PBMCs or T cells enriched from blood (not recorded which). These receptors were obtained from a woman aged 40 to 50 who had recovered from COVID-19.

The chain joins TRBV3-1 (or the pseudogene TRBV3-2) to TRBJ2-2, with D perhaps TRBD2 (6 bases). V lost 4 bases to trimming and J lost 7 bases, with 22 bases between them. Germline V gene lookup returns CDR1 LGHDT and CDR2 YNNKEL (reference sequence). The CDR3 has 17 amino acids. CDR3 sequence (DNA): TGTGCCAGCAGCCGGAGCGAAAGCGGGTTGCGTATCGGGGAGCTGTTTTTT. Its protein product is CASSRSESGLRIGELFF.

The V gene is TRBV9, the J gene TRBJ1-2; 8 nucleotides align to TRBD1. Unmatched junction bases numbered 8, after V lost 3 bases and J lost 7 bases. CDR3 size: 14 residues. Per germline, CDR1 SGDLS and CDR2 YYNGEE. The CDR3 DNA follows: TGTGCCAGCAGCGCGTACAGGGGGTCTGGTGGCTACACCTTC. Protein: CASSAYRGSGGYTF.

This clone was detected a few times. The CDR3 protein is CASSPTGGWNSPLHF. The DNA for the CDR3 is TGTGCCAGCTCACCAACAGGGGGCTGGAATTCACCCCTCCACTTT. This sequence joins TRBV18 and TRBJ1-6, with 9 bases fitting TRBD1. V shed 2 bases and J 7 bases; nucleotides not matched to a gene: 3. Germline values: CDR1 KGHSH, CDR2 LQKENI. The CDR3 consists of 15 residues.

This sequence joins TRBV5-1 and TRBJ2-7; 7 bases fit TRBD2. The CDR3 extends over 16 amino acids. V dropped 4 bases and J dropped 7; count of bases not matched to a gene: 17. Germline loops: CDR1 SGHRS, CDR2 YFSETQ. The CDR3 region has the DNA TGCGCCAGCAGCCCCGGTACTAGCGAGGTGACGGATGAGCAGTACTTC. Translation gives CASSPGTSEVTDEQYF.

The chain recombines TRBV5-1 with TRBJ2-3; tentatively, D is TRBD2 (6 bases). V lost 0 bases to trimming and J lost 6 bases, with 20 bases between them. This CDR3 has 17 residues. The V gene's germline CDR1 is SGHRS and CDR2 YFSETQ. Here the CDR3 DNA reads TGCGCCAGCAGCTTGGTGGCTGATTCGCTAGCGCTGGATACGCAGTATTTT. It codes for CASSLVADSLALDTQYF.